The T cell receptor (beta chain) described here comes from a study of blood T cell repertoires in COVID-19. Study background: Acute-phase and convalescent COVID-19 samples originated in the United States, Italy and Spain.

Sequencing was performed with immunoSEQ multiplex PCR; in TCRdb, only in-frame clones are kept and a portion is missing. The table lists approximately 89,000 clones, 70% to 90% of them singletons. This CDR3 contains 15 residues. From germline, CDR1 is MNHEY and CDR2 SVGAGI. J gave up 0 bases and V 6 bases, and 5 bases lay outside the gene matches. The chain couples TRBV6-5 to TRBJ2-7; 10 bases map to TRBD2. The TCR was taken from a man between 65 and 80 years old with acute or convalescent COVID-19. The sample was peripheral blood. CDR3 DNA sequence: TGTGCCAGCAGCGCCACTAGCGGGGCCTCCTACGAGCAGTACTTC. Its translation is CASSATSGASYEQYF.